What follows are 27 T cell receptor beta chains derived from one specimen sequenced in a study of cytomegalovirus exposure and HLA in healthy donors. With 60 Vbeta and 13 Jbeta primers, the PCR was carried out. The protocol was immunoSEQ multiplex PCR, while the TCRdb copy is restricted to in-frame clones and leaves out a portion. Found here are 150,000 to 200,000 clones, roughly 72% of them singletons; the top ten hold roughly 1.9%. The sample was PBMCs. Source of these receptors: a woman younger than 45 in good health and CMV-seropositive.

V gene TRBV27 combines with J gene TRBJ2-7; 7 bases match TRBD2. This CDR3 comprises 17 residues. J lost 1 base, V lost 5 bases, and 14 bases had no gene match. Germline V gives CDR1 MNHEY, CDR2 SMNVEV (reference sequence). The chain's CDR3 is CASSPQTSFLRSYEQYF. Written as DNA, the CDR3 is TGTGCCAGCAGTCCGCAGACTAGCTTCCTTCGGTCCTACGAGCAGTACTTC.

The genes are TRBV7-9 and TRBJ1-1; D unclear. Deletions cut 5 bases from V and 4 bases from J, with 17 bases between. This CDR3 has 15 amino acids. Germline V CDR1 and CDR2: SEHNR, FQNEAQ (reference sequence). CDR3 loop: CASSPNAQVITEAFF. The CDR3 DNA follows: TGTGCCAGCAGCCCAAACGCCCAGGTGATCACTGAAGCTTTCTTT. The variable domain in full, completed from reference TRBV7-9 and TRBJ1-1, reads DTGVSQNPRHKITKRGQNVTFRCDPISEHNRLYWYRQTLGQGPEFLTYFQNEAQLEKSRLLSDRFSAERPKGSFSTLEIQRTEQGDSAMYLCASSPNAQVITEAFFGQGTRLTVV.

CDR3: CASSLVRDYNSPLHF. In nucleotides, the CDR3 is TGTGCCAGCAGCTTGGTCAGGGACTATAATTCACCCCTCCACTTT. The chain couples TRBV7-2 to TRBJ1-6; maybe TRBD1 (5 bases). Germline CDR1 reads SGHTA; CDR2 reads FQGNSA. The CDR3 has 15 residues. The V gene lost 3 bases and the J gene lost 3 bases, with 9 bases spanning the gap.

The DNA for the CDR3 is TGTGCCAGCAGCCATGAGGGTTTTGACCAGCCCCAGCATTTT. Amino acids: CASSHEGFDQPQHF. V usage is TRBV5-4 and J usage is TRBJ1-5, with D hard to call. The CDR3 totals 14 residues. V was shortened by 4 bases and J by 7 bases, with 15 bases between the two germline ends. CDR1 is SGHNT, CDR2 YYREEE, per germline (reference sequence).

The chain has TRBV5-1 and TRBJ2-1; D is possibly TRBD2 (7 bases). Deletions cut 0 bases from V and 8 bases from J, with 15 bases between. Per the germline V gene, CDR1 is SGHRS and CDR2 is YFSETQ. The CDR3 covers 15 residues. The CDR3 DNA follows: TGCGCCAGCAGCTTGGAGGGGGGGGGTATCCATGAGCAGTTCTTC. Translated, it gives CASSLEGGGIHEQFF.

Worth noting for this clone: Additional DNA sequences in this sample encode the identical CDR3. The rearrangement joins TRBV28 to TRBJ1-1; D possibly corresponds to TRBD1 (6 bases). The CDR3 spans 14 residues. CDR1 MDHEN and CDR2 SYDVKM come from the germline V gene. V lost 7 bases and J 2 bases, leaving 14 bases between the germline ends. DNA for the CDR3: TGTGCCAGCACCTCGGGGGGCGTAAACACTGAAGCTTTCTTT. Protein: CASTSGGVNTEAFF.

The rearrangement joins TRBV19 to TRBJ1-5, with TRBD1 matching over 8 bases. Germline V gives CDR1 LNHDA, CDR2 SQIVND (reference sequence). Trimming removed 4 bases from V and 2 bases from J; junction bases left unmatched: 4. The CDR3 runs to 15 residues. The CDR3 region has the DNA TGTGCCAGTAGTACCCAGGACAGGGGCAATCAGCCCCAGCATTTT. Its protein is CASSTQDRGNQPQHF.

In nucleotides, the CDR3 is TGTGCCAGCAGCCCACCGGGGCGGGATTATGGCTACACCTTC. It specifies CASSPPGRDYGYTF. This chain uses TRBV7-9 with TRBJ1-2; tentative D call: TRBD1 (5 bases). The CDR3 loop spans 14 amino acids. The germline V gene encodes CDR1 SEHNR and CDR2 FQNEAQ (reference sequence). V was clipped by 5 bases and J by 5 bases, with 15 bases between them.

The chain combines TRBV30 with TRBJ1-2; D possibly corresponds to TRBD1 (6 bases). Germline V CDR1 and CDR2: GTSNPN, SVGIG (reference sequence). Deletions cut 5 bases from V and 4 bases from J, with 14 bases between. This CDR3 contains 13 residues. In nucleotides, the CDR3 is TGTGCCTGGGGCGGCCAGGGGTCCTATGGCTACACCTTC. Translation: CAWGGQGSYGYTF.

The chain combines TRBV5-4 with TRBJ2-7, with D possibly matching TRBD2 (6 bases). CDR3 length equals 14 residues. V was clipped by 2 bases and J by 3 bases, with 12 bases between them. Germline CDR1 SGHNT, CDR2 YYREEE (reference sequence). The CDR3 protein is CASSLGGTIYEQYF. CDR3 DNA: TGTGCCAGCAGCTTAGGAGGGACGATCTACGAGCAGTACTTC.

The CDR3 DNA is TGTGCCAGCAGTTTACTAGCGCAAGAGACCCAGTACTTC. Translating gives CASSLLAQETQYF. The chain joins TRBV27 to TRBJ2-5, with D possibly being TRBD2 (6 bases). The germline gives CDR1 MNHEY, CDR2 SMNVEV (reference sequence). Trimming pared 2 bases from V and 2 bases from J, leaving 6 bases between. The CDR3 spans 13 residues.

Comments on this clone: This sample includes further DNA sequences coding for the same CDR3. DNA of the CDR3: TGTGCCAGCAGCGTAGGTAGGGGCTATGGCTACACCTTC. Translating it yields CASSVGRGYGYTF. The chain employs TRBV9 and TRBJ1-2; D might be TRBD1 (5 bases). Germline CDR1 is SGDLS and CDR2 is YYNGEE. CDR3 length: 13 residues. V was trimmed by 0 bases and J by 4 bases, leaving 7 bases between them.

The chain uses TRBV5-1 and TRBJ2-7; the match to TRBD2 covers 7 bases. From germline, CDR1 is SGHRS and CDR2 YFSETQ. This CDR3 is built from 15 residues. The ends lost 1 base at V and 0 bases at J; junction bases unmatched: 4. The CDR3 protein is CASSLWASGSYEQYF. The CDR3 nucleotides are TGCGCCAGCAGCTTGTGGGCTAGCGGCTCCTACGAGCAGTACTTC.

CDR3 DNA: TGTGCCAGCAGCGCCCGGGACAGGGTCGCAACTAATGAAAAACTGTTTTTT. It encodes CASSARDRVATNEKLFF. J is TRBJ1-4 and V is TRBV11-3; the match to TRBD1 covers 9 bases. Looked up from germline, CDR1 is SGHNT and CDR2 is YENEEA. This CDR3 contains 17 residues. V lost 5 bases to trimming and J lost 0 bases; unmatched junction nucleotides: 7.

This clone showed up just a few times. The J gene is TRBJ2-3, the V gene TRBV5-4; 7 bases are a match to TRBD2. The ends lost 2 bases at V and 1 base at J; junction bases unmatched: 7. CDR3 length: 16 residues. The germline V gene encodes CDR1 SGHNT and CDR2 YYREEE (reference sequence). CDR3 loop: CASSLTRGTRTDTQYF. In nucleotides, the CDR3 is TGTGCCAGCAGCTTAACGCGGGGGACCCGCACAGATACGCAGTATTTT.

The CDR3 nucleotides read TGTGCCAGCAATCAACAGGGGTCGTACCAAGAGACCCAGTACTTC. Amino acids: CASNQQGSYQETQYF. The J gene is TRBJ2-5, the V gene TRBV11-2; 7 nucleotides line up with TRBD1. J lost 0 bases, V lost 7 bases, and 8 bases had no gene match. The germline V gene encodes CDR1 SGHAT and CDR2 FQNNGV. This CDR3 is built from 15 residues.

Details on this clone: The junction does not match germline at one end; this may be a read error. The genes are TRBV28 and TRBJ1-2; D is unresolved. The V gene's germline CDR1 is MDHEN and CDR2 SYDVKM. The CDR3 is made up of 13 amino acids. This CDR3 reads CASSLPPPVNLSF. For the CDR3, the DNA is TGTGCCAGCAGTTTACCTCCCCCCGTGAACTTGTCCTTC.

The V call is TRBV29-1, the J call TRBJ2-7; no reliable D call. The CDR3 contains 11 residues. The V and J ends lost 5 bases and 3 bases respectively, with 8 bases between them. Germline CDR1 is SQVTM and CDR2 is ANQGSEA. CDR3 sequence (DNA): TGCAGCGTTACAGTCGTCTACGAGCAGTACTTC. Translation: CSVTVVYEQYF.

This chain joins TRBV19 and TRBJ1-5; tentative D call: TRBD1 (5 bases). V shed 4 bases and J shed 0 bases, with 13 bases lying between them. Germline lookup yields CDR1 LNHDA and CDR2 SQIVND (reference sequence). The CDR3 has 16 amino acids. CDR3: CASSTLMGGSNQPQHF. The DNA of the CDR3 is TGTGCCAGTAGTACCTTGATGGGGGGTAGCAATCAGCCCCAGCATTTT.

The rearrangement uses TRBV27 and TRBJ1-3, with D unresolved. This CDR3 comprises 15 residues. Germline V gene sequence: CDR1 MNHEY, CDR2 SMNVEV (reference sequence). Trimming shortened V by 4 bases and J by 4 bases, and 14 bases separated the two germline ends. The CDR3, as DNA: TGTGCCAGCAGTTCCTTGGTTCTTGGCGGAAACACCATATATTTT. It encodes CASSSLVLGGNTIYF.

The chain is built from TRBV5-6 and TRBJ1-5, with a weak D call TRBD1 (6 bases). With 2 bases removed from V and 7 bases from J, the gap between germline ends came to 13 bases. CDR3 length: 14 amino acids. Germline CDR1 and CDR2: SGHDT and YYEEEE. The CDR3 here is CASSLWGGGQPQHF. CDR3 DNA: TGTGCCAGCAGCTTATGGGGGGGCGGACAGCCCCAGCATTTT.

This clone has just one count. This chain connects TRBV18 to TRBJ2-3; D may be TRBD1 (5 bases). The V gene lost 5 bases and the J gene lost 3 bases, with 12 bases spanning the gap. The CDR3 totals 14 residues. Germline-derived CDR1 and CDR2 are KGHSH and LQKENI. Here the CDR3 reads CASSARQRTDTQYF. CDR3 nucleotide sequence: TGTGCCAGCTCAGCTAGACAGAGAACAGATACGCAGTATTTT.

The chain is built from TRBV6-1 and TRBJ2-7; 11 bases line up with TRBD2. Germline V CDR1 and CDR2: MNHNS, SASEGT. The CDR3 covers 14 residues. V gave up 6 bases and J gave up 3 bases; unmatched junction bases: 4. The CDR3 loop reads CASSLGTSGYEQYF. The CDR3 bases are TGTGCCAGCAGCCTCGGGACTAGCGGCTACGAGCAGTACTTC.

The CDR3 reads CASSPGLAGATLYEQYF. CDR3 nucleotide sequence: TGTGCCAGCAGCCCAGGACTAGCGGGGGCCACACTCTACGAGCAGTACTTC. This chain links TRBV7-9 with TRBJ2-7; 13 bases map to TRBD2. The CDR3 extends over 17 amino acids. V lost 5 bases and J lost 3; bases outside the gene matches: 10. Germline V lookup: CDR1 SEHNR, CDR2 FQNEAQ (reference sequence).

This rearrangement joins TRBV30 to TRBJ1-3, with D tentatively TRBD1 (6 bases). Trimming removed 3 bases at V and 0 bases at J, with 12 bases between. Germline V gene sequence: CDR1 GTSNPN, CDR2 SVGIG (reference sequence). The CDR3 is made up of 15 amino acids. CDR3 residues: CAWRLDRFSGNTIYF. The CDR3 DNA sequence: TGTGCCTGGAGGCTCGACAGGTTCTCTGGAAACACCATATATTTT.

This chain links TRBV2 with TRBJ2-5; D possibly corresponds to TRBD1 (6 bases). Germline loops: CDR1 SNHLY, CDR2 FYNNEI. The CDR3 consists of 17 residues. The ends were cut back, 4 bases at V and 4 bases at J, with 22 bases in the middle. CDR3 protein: CASSADPGRGVRETQYF. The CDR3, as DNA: TGTGCCAGCAGTGCCGACCCGGGCAGGGGCGTTCGAGAGACCCAGTACTTC.

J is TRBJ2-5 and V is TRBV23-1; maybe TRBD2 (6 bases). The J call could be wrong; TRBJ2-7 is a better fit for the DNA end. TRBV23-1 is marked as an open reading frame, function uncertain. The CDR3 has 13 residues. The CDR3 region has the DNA TGCGCCAGCAGACCGGGCGGGAACTACGAGCAGTACTTC. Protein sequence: CASRPGGNYEQYF.